The 9 T cell receptor beta chains reported below all come from one sample, sequenced in a study of control samples from healthy donors and cancer patients. Data came from immunoSEQ multiplex PCR; TCRdb stores just in-frame clones and leaves some out. The sample consists of about 150,000 clones, around 92% of them appearing once. Sequenced input: blood. These receptor sequences come from a woman between 40 and 50 years old in good health.

The chain recombines TRBV7-8 with TRBJ1-1; 7 bases are shared with TRBD1. CDR1 is SGHVS, CDR2 FQNEAQ, per germline. Trimming cost V 0 bases and J 10 bases; bases outside gene matches: 14. The CDR3 totals 16 residues. As DNA, the CDR3 is TGTGCCAGCAGCTTAGCCATAAGACAGGGTGCCATCGGAGCTTTCTTT. Protein product: CASSLAIRQGAIGAFF.

This clone showed up just a few times. The chain recombines TRBV6-5 with TRBJ2-3; D call uncertain. Deletions cut 0 bases from V and 4 bases from J, with 5 bases between. The CDR3 consists of 13 residues. Germline V CDR1 and CDR2: MNHEY, SVGAGI. In DNA form, the CDR3 reads TGTGCCAGCAGTTACTCTTCGTCAGATACGCAGTATTTT. It yields the protein CASSYSSSDTQYF.

The rearrangement uses TRBV5-6 and TRBJ2-3; 9 bases line up with TRBD1. The CDR3 spans 16 residues. Unmatched junction bases numbered 10, after V lost 4 bases and J lost 4 bases. From germline, CDR1 is SGHDT and CDR2 YYEEEE. The chain's CDR3 is CASSAQRTGEADTQYF. In DNA form, the CDR3 reads TGTGCCAGCAGCGCCCAGCGGACAGGGGAAGCAGATACGCAGTATTTT.

The gene calls are TRBV11-2 and TRBJ2-1, with D unclear. The V gene lost 1 base and the J gene lost 8 bases, with 9 bases spanning the gap. Looked up from germline, CDR1 is SGHAT and CDR2 is FQNNGV. The CDR3 totals 13 residues. The chain's CDR3 is CASSLVTLDEQFF. CDR3 in DNA: TGTGCCAGCAGCTTAGTGACGTTGGATGAGCAGTTCTTC.

Notes on this clone: Other DNA sequences of this sample code for an identical CDR3. The V and J genes are TRBV18 and TRBJ2-7; no definite D call. The germline CDR1 and CDR2 sequences are KGHSH and LQKENI. The ends were cut back, 0 bases at V and 1 base at J, with 4 bases in the middle. This CDR3 has 13 residues. The CDR3 DNA is TGTGCCAGCTCACCACCGGGATCCTACGAGCAGTACTTC. It specifies CASSPPGSYEQYF.

The rearrangement joins TRBV4-2 to TRBJ1-1, with 8 bases aligning to TRBD1. Germline V gene data show CDR1 as LGHNA and CDR2 as YNFKEQ. This CDR3 spans 15 amino acids. V was pared by 4 bases and J by 4 bases, with 8 bases of the junction left unmatched. Here the CDR3 reads CASSPQGAGGTEAFF. CDR3 sequence (DNA): TGTGCCAGCAGCCCCCAGGGGGCCGGCGGCACTGAAGCTTTCTTT.

This chain joins TRBV2 and TRBJ1-1; 7 bases align to TRBD1. With V trimmed by 11 bases and J by 6 bases, 12 bases remained unmatched. There are 13 residues in the CDR3. Germline values: CDR1 SNHLY, CDR2 FYNNEI. The CDR3 loop is CAGATQGVPEAFF. CDR3 in DNA: TGTGCCGGGGCGACGCAGGGGGTCCCTGAAGCTTTCTTT.

The chain couples TRBV2 to TRBJ1-1, with D perhaps matching TRBD1 (5 bases). In germline, CDR1 is SNHLY, CDR2 FYNNEI. The CDR3 has 13 residues. Trimming took 4 bases from V and 9 from J, leaving 15 bases between them. CDR3 coding DNA: TGTGCCAGCAGTGTCCGCGGGGGGGACCAAGCTTTCTTT. Protein sequence: CASSVRGGDQAFF.

The V gene is TRBV7-8, the J gene TRBJ2-7, with 10 bases fitting TRBD1. The germline V gene has CDR1 SGHVS and CDR2 FQNEAQ. V was pared by 5 bases and J by 7 bases, with 8 bases of the junction left unmatched. The CDR3 loop spans 14 amino acids. DNA for the CDR3: TGTGCCAGCAGCCTAAGGACAGGGGGGGATGAGCAGTACTTC. Protein product: CASSLRTGGDEQYF.